The 26 T cell receptor beta chains given below trace back to one sample, sequenced in a study of blood T cell repertoires in COVID-19. Assay used: immunoSEQ multiplex PCR; TCRdb lists only in-frame clones, some missing. This sample has approximately 60,000 clones, with 79% found just once. The sequenced sample consisted of peripheral blood. The receptors stem from a man aged 60-69 years with acute or convalescent COVID-19.

V usage is TRBV4-1 and J usage is TRBJ1-2; D unclear. The CDR3 spans 12 residues. The germline gives CDR1 MGHRA, CDR2 YSYEKL. The ends were cut back, 5 bases at V and 7 bases at J, with 11 bases in the middle. This chain's CDR3 is CASSAFAGGYTF. CDR3 nucleotides: TGCGCCAGCAGCGCTTTCGCCGGTGGCTACACCTTC.

A single count supports this clone. The rearrangement uses TRBV27 and TRBJ1-5; the match to TRBD1 covers 7 bases. Losses at the gene ends were 2 bases for V and 2 bases for J; bases not matched to a gene: 0. CDR3 length equals 14 residues. CDR1 and CDR2 from the germline V gene are MNHEY and SMNVEV (reference sequence). The CDR3 is CASSLGQGNQPQHF. Here the CDR3 DNA reads TGTGCCAGCAGTTTAGGACAGGGCAATCAGCCCCAGCATTTT.

This clone came up once. The genes are TRBV5-1 and TRBJ1-1; 10 positions match TRBD1. Germline trimming cut 4 bases from V and 2 bases from J; bases unmatched to any gene: 11. Germline V gene data show CDR1 as SGHRS and CDR2 as YFSETQ. CDR3 length equals 17 residues. CDR3 sequence reads: CASSPTGRQGANTEAFF. The CDR3, as DNA: TGCGCCAGCAGCCCCACCGGTCGACAGGGGGCAAACACTGAAGCTTTCTTT.

The chain joins TRBV5-1 to TRBJ2-5, with 13 bases matching TRBD2. V shed 3 bases, J shed 2 bases, and the junction held 7 bases outside the gene matches. In germline, CDR1 is SGHRS, CDR2 YFSETQ. The CDR3 contains 17 residues. CDR3 protein: CASSSLLAGGEQETQYF. The CDR3 DNA reads TGCGCCAGCAGCTCCTTACTAGCGGGGGGGGAACAAGAGACCCAGTACTTC. The variable domain in full, completed from reference TRBV5-1 and TRBJ2-5, reads KAGVTQTPRYLIKTRGQQVTLSCSPISGHRSVSWYQQTPGQGLQFLFEYFSETQRNKGNFPGRFSGRQFSNSRSEMNVSTLELGDSALYLCASSSLLAGGEQETQYFGPGTRLLVL.

In this sample, this clone turned up a few times. The chain is built from TRBV5-1 and TRBJ1-5; 8 nucleotides agree with TRBD1. The length of the CDR3 is 14 residues. The V and J ends lost 4 bases and 6 bases, in that order; junction bases with no gene match: 6. Germline values: CDR1 SGHRS, CDR2 YFSETQ. This CDR3 is CASSQGQGGQPQHF. CDR3 bases: TGCGCCAGCAGCCAAGGACAGGGTGGTCAGCCCCAGCATTTT.

This sequence joins TRBV6-5 and TRBJ1-1; tentatively, D is TRBD1 (6 bases). The CDR3 consists of 11 residues. Between the trimmed V and J ends, which lost 7 bases and 7 bases, there was a span of 10 bases. Germline V CDR1 and CDR2: MNHEY, SVGAGI. CDR3 in DNA: TGTGCCAGCAACAGGGTGTTTGAAGCTTTCTTT. Amino acids: CASNRVFEAFF.

This chain joins TRBV27 and TRBJ1-1, with a possible D match to TRBD1 (6 bases). V dropped 3 bases and J dropped 4 bases, with 6 bases sitting between them. This CDR3 region has 12 residues. Per the germline V gene, CDR1 is MNHEY and CDR2 is SMNVEV (reference sequence). The CDR3 loop reads CASSFRGTEAFF. CDR3 nucleotides: TGTGCCAGCAGTTTCAGGGGCACTGAAGCTTTCTTT.

The chain couples TRBV7-8 to TRBJ2-5; maybe TRBD2 (7 bases). Germline-derived CDR1 and CDR2 are SGHVS and FQNEAQ. With 5 bases removed from V and 1 base from J, the gap between germline ends came to 14 bases. This CDR3 contains 15 residues. Here the CDR3 reads CASSRGGGGQETQYF. Written as DNA, the CDR3 is TGTGCCAGCAGCCGAGGAGGGGGGGGCCAAGAGACCCAGTACTTC.

This clone showed up just a few times. Other DNA sequences in the same sample also yield this CDR3. The rearrangement joins TRBV28 to TRBJ1-5, with D unclear. Germline V CDR1 and CDR2: MDHEN, SYDVKM. The V and J ends lost 7 bases and 4 bases respectively, with 8 bases between them. The CDR3 runs to 12 residues. The chain's CDR3 is CASNSGNQPQHF. The DNA for the CDR3 is TGTGCCAGCAACTCGGGGAATCAGCCCCAGCATTTT.

The chain joins TRBV7-3 to TRBJ2-6, with D possibly TRBD1 on 5 matching bases. V lost 1 base to trimming and J lost 2 bases, with 9 bases between them. The CDR3 totals 16 residues. Germline assignment: CDR1 SGHTA and CDR2 FQGTGA. DNA for the CDR3: TGTGCCAGCAGCTTAAACCCAGGGACTGGGGCCAACGTCCTGACTTTC. Protein product: CASSLNPGTGANVLTF.

The chain carries TRBV7-9 and TRBJ1-4; no clear D gene. The CDR3 sequence is 14 residues long. V gave up 5 bases and J gave up 2 bases, with 9 bases separating them. CDR1 and CDR2 (germline): SEHNR, FQNEAQ (reference sequence). CDR3 region: CASSLTGTNEKLFF. In DNA form, the CDR3 reads TGTGCCAGCAGCCTGACCGGGACTAATGAAAAACTGTTTTTT.

The rearrangement uses TRBV2 and TRBJ1-1; D not resolved. Trimming removed 4 bases from V and 5 bases from J, with 8 bases in between. This CDR3 comprises 12 residues. CDR1 and CDR2 from the germline V gene are SNHLY and FYNNEI. The CDR3 protein is CASSVAGTEAFF. The CDR3 region has the DNA TGTGCCAGCAGTGTTGCAGGAACTGAAGCTTTCTTT.

The chain recombines TRBV5-1 with TRBJ1-6, with a possible D match to TRBD1 (5 bases). The germline V gene has CDR1 SGHRS and CDR2 YFSETQ. The CDR3 is 16 amino acids. Trimming took 4 bases from V and 7 from J, leaving 18 bases between them. The CDR3 coding sequence is TGCGCCAGCAGCGTGGGCGGCGGGACTGGCAATTCACCCCTCCACTTT. The encoded protein is CASSVGGGTGNSPLHF.

The chain links TRBV5-4 to TRBJ2-2; TRBD1 is a possible D gene (6 bases). The CDR3 consists of 16 residues. V was trimmed by 5 bases and J by 2 bases, leaving 16 bases between them. Germline V gene data show CDR1 as SGHNT and CDR2 as YYREEE (reference sequence). CDR3 coding DNA: TGTGCCAGCAGTTCCGGACAGACTATAAACACCGGGGAGCTGTTTTTT. The encoded protein is CASSSGQTINTGELFF.

CDR3 DNA: TGTGCCAGCAGCTTAAGGGGGCCTCAACCAGGCACTGAAGCTTTCTTT. This codes for CASSLRGPQPGTEAFF. The chain employs TRBV28 and TRBJ1-1, with TRBD1 identical over 7 bases. The trim removed 6 bases at V and 4 bases at J, leaving 14 bases unmatched. This CDR3 contains 16 residues. Germline CDR1 reads MDHEN; CDR2 reads SYDVKM.

The gene calls are TRBV5-1 and TRBJ2-1, with TRBD2 identical over 10 bases. The germline V gene encodes CDR1 SGHRS and CDR2 YFSETQ. The length of the CDR3 is 17 residues. J was trimmed by 2 bases and V by 0 bases; bases with no gene match: 5. The CDR3 region has the DNA TGCGCCAGCAGCTTGGGGAGCGGGGGGGATACCTACAATGAGCAGTTCTTC. Translated, it gives CASSLGSGGDTYNEQFF.

The rearrangement uses TRBV5-4 and TRBJ1-2, with a weak D call TRBD1 (6 bases). The CDR3 is 13 residues long. CDR1 is SGHNT, CDR2 YYREEE, per germline (reference sequence). The V end was cut by 3 bases, the J end by 8 bases, with 14 bases between. The CDR3 sequence is CASSWDTPTGYTF. The CDR3 DNA reads TGTGCCAGCAGCTGGGACACCCCAACGGGCTACACCTTC. Combining the CDR3 with reference TRBV5-4 and TRBJ1-2 gives the whole variable domain ETGVTQSPTHLIKTRGQQVTLRCSSQSGHNTVSWYQQALGQGPQFIFQYYREEENGRGNFPPRFSGLQFPNYSSELNVNALELDDSALYLCASSWDTPTGYTFGSGTRLTVV.

V is TRBV14 and J is TRBJ1-2; D perhaps matches TRBD1 (5 bases). CDR3 length: 13 amino acids. The germline V and J ends were trimmed by 4 bases and 4 bases, with 10 bases remaining between them. Germline V gene data show CDR1 as SGHDN and CDR2 as FVKESK. CDR3 region: CASSRDSFYGYTF. DNA for the CDR3: TGTGCCAGCAGCCGCGACAGTTTCTATGGCTACACCTTC.

This rearrangement joins TRBV27 to TRBJ2-7; 14 nucleotides line up with TRBD2. V shed 6 bases, J shed 6 bases, and the junction held 19 bases outside the gene matches. Germline assignment: CDR1 MNHEY and CDR2 SMNVEV (reference sequence). CDR3 length: 19 residues. CDR3 loop: CASSLNPVTPGLAGAEQYF. Here the CDR3 DNA reads TGTGCCAGCAGCTTAAATCCCGTCACGCCGGGACTAGCGGGGGCCGAGCAGTACTTC.

This sequence joins TRBV7-9 and TRBJ2-1, with D perhaps TRBD1 (8 bases). V dropped 5 bases and J dropped 4 bases, with 18 bases sitting between them. The CDR3 is 16 residues long. CDR1 and CDR2 from the germline V gene are SEHNR and FQNEAQ (reference sequence). The CDR3 coding sequence is TGTGCCAGCAGCAGCGGGACAGGCAAAGAGTACAATGAGCAGTTCTTC. Translated, it gives CASSSGTGKEYNEQFF. Full variable domain (rest looked up from reference TRBV7-9 and TRBJ2-1): DTGVSQNPRHKITKRGQNVTFRCDPISEHNRLYWYRQTLGQGPEFLTYFQNEAQLEKSRLLSDRFSAERPKGSFSTLEIQRTEQGDSAMYLCASSSGTGKEYNEQFFGPGTRLTVL.

This clone came up a few times. The rearrangement links TRBV7-9 to TRBJ1-2; D not resolved. This CDR3 comprises 14 residues. V lost 5 bases to trimming and J lost 7 bases, with 17 bases between them. Germline V gene lookup returns CDR1 SEHNR and CDR2 FQNEAQ (reference sequence). The CDR3: CASSLPDSEGGYTF. The CDR3 DNA reads as TGTGCCAGCAGCCTCCCTGACTCCGAGGGTGGCTACACCTTC.

This clone was recorded a few times. The chain combines TRBV19 with TRBJ1-2, with 9 positions matching TRBD1. V shed 4 bases, J shed 8 bases, and the junction held 8 bases outside the gene matches. CDR3 length: 14 residues. The germline CDR1 and CDR2 sequences are LNHDA and SQIVND (reference sequence). The CDR3 loop is CASSTWDREGGYTF. Here the CDR3 DNA reads TGTGCCAGTAGTACCTGGGACAGGGAAGGCGGCTACACCTTC.

This chain connects TRBV2 to TRBJ1-4, with unresolved D. CDR3 length: 14 amino acids. Germline CDR1 reads SNHLY; CDR2 reads FYNNEI. V was trimmed by 5 bases and J by 8 bases, leaving 15 bases between them. The CDR3 nucleotides read TGTGCCAGCAGTATAACCGCGGTTGGCGAAAAACTGTTTTTT. Amino acids: CASSITAVGEKLFF.

The chain joins TRBV5-1 to TRBJ2-7; 8 nucleotides match TRBD2. V gave up 1 base and J gave up 7 bases; unmatched junction bases: 16. The CDR3 runs to 17 residues. Germline CDR1 and CDR2: SGHRS and YFSETQ. CDR3 DNA sequence: TGCGCCAGCAGCTTGTTGGGGCCGACGGGACTAGAAGAGGAGCAGTACTTC. Translating gives CASSLLGPTGLEEEQYF.

J is TRBJ2-5 and V is TRBV19; D possibly corresponds to TRBD2 (5 bases). V was shortened by 6 bases and J by 5 bases, with 13 bases between the two germline ends. The CDR3 is 13 residues long. Germline loops: CDR1 LNHDA, CDR2 SQIVND (reference sequence). CDR3 sequence reads: CASSGRELETQYF. The CDR3 region has the DNA TGTGCCAGTAGCGGTAGGGAGTTGGAGACCCAGTACTTC.

The chain is built from TRBV28 and TRBJ2-3, with a weak D call TRBD1 (5 bases). The CDR3 covers 16 residues. CDR1 and CDR2 from the germline V gene are MDHEN and SYDVKM. Trimming shortened V by 7 bases and J by 6 bases, and 23 bases separated the two germline ends. The CDR3 reads CASTPSGATIRDTQYF. The CDR3 DNA sequence: TGTGCCAGCACCCCTAGTGGGGCCACAATACGGGATACGCAGTATTTT.